The 10 T cell receptor beta chains reported below all come from one sample, sequenced in a study of T cell repertoires in cytomegalovirus infection. One entry per CDR3 protein, called by TCRdb with MiXCR from the reads. Counted here are 650,000 to 850,000 distinct CDR3 sequences, about 28% occurring once; the ten biggest clones make up about an eighth. The antigens these receptors bind are not known. The specimen was cultured CD8+ T cells from PBMCs, collected from culture after CMV antigen stimulation. All receptors come from a human donor in good health (CMV status not recorded). Some clones in this sample may be carry-over from other donors' samples.

This clonotype was picked up a small number of times. The chain links TRBV7-9 to TRBJ2-2; D remains unclear. The CDR3 consists of 14 residues. The V and J ends lost 1 base and 9 bases respectively, with 12 bases between them. The germline CDR1 and CDR2 sequences are SEHNR and FQNEAQ (reference sequence). The CDR3 coding sequence is TGTGCCAGCAGCTTAGTCCCGGCCCCGAGGGAGCTGTTTTTT. It translates to CASSLVPAPRELFF.

The genes are TRBV12-5 and TRBJ2-7, with 7 bases fitting TRBD2. Germline CDR1 is LGHNT and CDR2 is FRNRAP. V gave up 3 bases and J gave up 2 bases; unmatched junction bases: 10. The CDR3 extends over 16 amino acids. CDR3 DNA sequence: TGTGCTAGTGGTTTCCATGCCGGGACTACCCCCTACGAGCAGTACGTC. Its protein is CASGFHAGTTPYEQYV.

The CDR3 DNA reads as TGTGCCAGCAGTCCGGTCGGGGAACCTAACTATGGCTACACCTTC. It specifies CASSPVGEPNYGYTF. The rearrangement joins TRBV12-3 or TRBV12-4 to TRBJ1-2; D is unclear. The V and J ends lost 5 bases and 0 bases respectively, with 13 bases between them. The CDR3 runs 15 residues.

The gene calls are TRBV19 and TRBJ1-5; D gene ambiguous. With 8 bases removed from V and 0 bases from J, the gap between germline ends came to 14 bases. CDR1 LNHDA and CDR2 SQIVND come from the germline V gene (reference sequence). The CDR3 spans 15 residues. The CDR3 sequence: CASGPTGYSNQPQHF. Here the CDR3 DNA reads TGTGCCAGTGGACCAACGGGTTATAGCAATCAGCCCCAGCATTTT.

This chain uses TRBV20-1 with TRBJ1-6, with D possibly being TRBD1 (5 bases). Trimming removed 6 bases from V and 3 bases from J, with 9 bases in between. The CDR3 runs to 13 residues. Germline V lookup: CDR1 DFQATT, CDR2 SNEGSKA (reference sequence). The CDR3 region has the DNA TGCAGTGCCTTCCAGGGCTATAATTCACCCCTCCACTTT. Protein product: CSAFQGYNSPLHF.

This clonotype was picked up a small number of times. This rearrangement joins TRBV6-4 to TRBJ1-2; TRBD1 matches at 8 bases. V gave up 4 bases and J gave up 7 bases; unmatched junction bases: 14. Germline V gene lookup returns CDR1 MRHNA and CDR2 SNTAGT. There are 16 residues in the CDR3. The CDR3 here is CASSAGQGVSERGYTF. The CDR3 DNA sequence: TGTGCCAGCAGTGCTGGACAGGGAGTCTCCGAGCGTGGCTACACCTTC.

This clonotype was observed a handful of times. The chain uses TRBV7-9 and TRBJ2-7; 8 bases are shared with TRBD1. CDR1 and CDR2 (germline): SEHNR, FQNEAQ (reference sequence). The CDR3 consists of 15 residues. With V trimmed by 6 bases and J by 5 bases, 12 bases remained unmatched. The CDR3 nucleotides read TGTGCCAGCAGTCCTACGAGGACAGGGATCCACGAGCAGTACTTC. Protein: CASSPTRTGIHEQYF.

The rearrangement uses TRBV5-5 and TRBJ2-2; D may be TRBD2 (5 bases). The CDR3 runs to 18 residues. V shed 2 bases and J shed 4 bases, with 21 bases lying between them. The germline CDR1 and CDR2 sequences are SGHKS and YYEKEE (reference sequence). CDR3 coding DNA: TGTGCCAGCAGCTTTGCGAACATCCACCCGGGGAGCACCGGGGAGCTGTTTTTT. Translation gives CASSFANIHPGSTGELFF.

V gene TRBV6-6 combines with J gene TRBJ1-2; D possibly corresponds to TRBD1 (5 bases). Looked up from germline, CDR1 is MNHNY and CDR2 is SVGAGI (reference sequence). The CDR3 is made up of 17 amino acids. V lost 0 bases, J lost 8 bases, and 22 bases lay in between. CDR3 residues: CASSYSIRQPTNWGYTF. In DNA, the CDR3 is TGTGCCAGCAGTTACTCGATACGACAGCCCACTAATTGGGGCTACACCTTC.

This clonotype was counted a few times. The chain links TRBV27 to TRBJ2-5; possibly TRBD1 or TRBD2 for D (5 bases each). Germline CDR1 is MNHEY and CDR2 is SMNVEV (reference sequence). Trimming removed 5 bases from V and 1 base from J, with 11 bases in between. The CDR3 is made up of 14 amino acids. Here the CDR3 reads CASSPSGPQETQYF. The CDR3, as DNA: TGTGCCAGCAGTCCTTCGGGGCCCCAAGAGACCCAGTACTTC.